The clone carrying this TCR beta chain showed up just a few times. The data were obtained in a study of response to subunit inactivated influenza vaccine. Trimming removed 6 bases at V and 2 bases at J, with 15 bases between. There are 15 residues in the CDR3. TCRdb processed the RT-PCR reads anew with MiXCR; each CDR3 protein has one entry. The table records around 760,000 distinct CDR3 sequences, approximately 15% of them present only once. This TCR was recovered from a man aged 50 or older who received an inactivated influenza vaccine. The V gene is TRBV12-3 or TRBV12-4, the J gene TRBJ2-3; tentatively, D is TRBD1 or TRBD2 (5 bases each). The material sequenced was PBMCs from blood, taken 14 days before vaccination. In nucleotides, the CDR3 is TGTGCCAGCAGGTCGCAAGGGACGAACACAGATACGCAGTATTTT. The encoded protein is CASRSQGTNTDTQYF.